This T cell receptor beta chain was identified in a study of blood T cell repertoires in COVID-19. Study overall: Collection of acute and convalescent COVID-19 samples took place in the United States, Italy and Spain.

There are a few counts of this clone. Profiled with immunoSEQ multiplex PCR; TCRdb holds only in-frame clones, not every one. The sample lists some 170,000 clones; roughly 82% were seen once. CDR1 and CDR2 (germline): LNHDA, SQIVND (reference sequence). V dropped 4 bases and J dropped 4 bases, with 14 bases sitting between them. The CDR3 totals 14 residues. This TCR came from a woman in her 70s with acute or convalescent COVID-19. Sequenced sample: peripheral blood. The chain has TRBV19 and TRBJ2-7, with TRBD2 as a possible D gene (6 bases). In DNA, the CDR3 is TGTGCCAGTAGTACCTTTCCCGGGAGATACGAGCAGTACTTC. It is translated as CASSTFPGRYEQYF.